Each of the 20 T cell receptor beta chains below was sequenced from the same sample in a study of blood T cell repertoires in COVID-19. Some clones are missing from TCRdb's copy, which holds only in-frame ones; the method was immunoSEQ multiplex PCR. The data contain fewer than 400,000 clones, 85% to 90% of them singletons. Sequenced sample: PBMCs or T cells enriched from blood (not recorded which). The source is a man under 40 who had recovered from COVID-19.

V usage is TRBV28 and J usage is TRBJ2-3; TRBD2 matches 9 bases. This CDR3 has 17 amino acids. The germline V gene has CDR1 MDHEN and CDR2 SYDVKM. V lost 6 bases to trimming and J lost 5 bases; unmatched junction nucleotides: 15. The CDR3 coding sequence is TGTGCCAGCAGGCCCCGGGGAGGACTAGCGCGTGGAGATACGCAGTATTTT. Translated: CASRPRGGLARGDTQYF. Full variable domain (rest looked up from reference TRBV28 and TRBJ2-3): DVKVTQSSRYLVKRTGEKVFLECVQDMDHENMFWYRQDPGLGLRLIYFSYDVKMKEKGDIPEGYSVSREKKERFSLILESASTNQTSMYLCASRPRGGLARGDTQYFGPGTRLTVL.

The chain links TRBV11-2 to TRBJ2-1; 8 positions agree with TRBD1. V was clipped by 3 bases and J by 6 bases; unmatched bases: 7. Germline loops: CDR1 SGHAT, CDR2 FQNNGV. The CDR3 has 15 residues. In nucleotides, the CDR3 is TGTGCCAGCAGCTTCGGACAGGGTTGGGGCAATGAGCAGTTCTTC. This gives the protein CASSFGQGWGNEQFF.

V usage is TRBV5-1 and J usage is TRBJ2-4; possible D gene TRBD2, 6 bases. The CDR3 consists of 17 residues. The ends were cut back, 0 bases at V and 0 bases at J, with 13 bases in the middle. Germline CDR1 SGHRS, CDR2 YFSETQ. CDR3 nucleotides: TGCGCCAGCAGCTTGGACGGGCAGGGACTAGCCAAAAACATTCAGTACTTC. Translating gives CASSLDGQGLAKNIQYF.

This chain links TRBV5-1 with TRBJ1-2, with 7 bases lining up with TRBD1. The CDR3 sequence is 13 residues long. J was trimmed by 8 bases and V by 4 bases; bases with no gene match: 8. Germline V gives CDR1 SGHRS, CDR2 YFSETQ. CDR3 sequence: CASSGQRTGGYTF. CDR3 nucleotides: TGCGCCAGCAGCGGACAAAGGACAGGCGGCTACACCTTC.

The CDR3 protein is CASSERSGGFF. In nucleotides, the CDR3 is TGTGCCAGCAGTGAGCGGTCCGGAGGGTTCTTT. The V call is TRBV2, the J call TRBJ1-1; D gene ambiguous. CDR1 is SNHLY and CDR2 is FYNNEI in the germline V gene. Trimming took 3 bases from V and 14 from J, leaving 13 bases between them. The CDR3 consists of 11 residues.

The rearrangement joins TRBV30 to TRBJ2-7, with 7 nucleotides matching TRBD1. The CDR3 totals 15 residues. The V gene end was trimmed by 0 bases and the J gene end by 5 bases; junction bases not matched to a gene: 10. CDR1 and CDR2 from the germline V gene are GTSNPN and SVGIG (reference sequence). CDR3 DNA: TGTGCCTGGAGTGTTCCTCGACAGGGTGATCACGAGCAGTACTTC. This translates into CAWSVPRQGDHEQYF.

The rearrangement uses TRBV27 and TRBJ1-1; 10 bases map to TRBD1. The CDR3 loop spans 15 amino acids. V lost 6 bases and J lost 1; bases outside the gene matches: 5. The germline V gene encodes CDR1 MNHEY and CDR2 SMNVEV (reference sequence). In DNA form, the CDR3 reads TGTGCCAGCAGACTCGACAGGGGGCCGAACACTGAAGCTTTCTTT. Protein: CASRLDRGPNTEAFF.

V usage is TRBV29-1 and J usage is TRBJ2-1; possible D gene TRBD1, 6 bases. In germline, CDR1 is SQVTM, CDR2 ANQGSEA. Deletions cut 6 bases from V and 8 bases from J, with 20 bases between. The CDR3 totals 14 residues. The CDR3 DNA sequence: TGCAGCGTCACAACAGGGAGTGGGTACGATGAGCAGTTCTTC. This translates into CSVTTGSGYDEQFF.

This chain uses TRBV3-1 (or the pseudogene TRBV3-2) with TRBJ1-2; perhaps TRBD1 as D (6 bases). V shed 4 bases and J shed 0 bases, with 12 bases lying between them. Germline CDR1 and CDR2: LGHDT and YNNKEL (reference sequence). The CDR3 is made up of 15 amino acids. The CDR3 DNA is TGTGCCAGCAGCCGGTCGGACAGCGCTAACTATGGCTACACCTTC. It specifies CASSRSDSANYGYTF.

The V gene is TRBV5-6, the J gene TRBJ1-2; D is undetermined. CDR1 and CDR2 (germline): SGHDT, YYEEEE. The CDR3 covers 14 residues. The V end lost 0 bases, the J end lost 4 bases, and 10 bases lay between the germline ends. In DNA form, the CDR3 reads TGTGCCAGCAGCTTGGGACACCGTAGCTATGGCTACACCTTC. It is translated as CASSLGHRSYGYTF. The entire variable domain, with the rest obtained from reference TRBV5-6 and TRBJ1-2, is as follows: DAGVTQSPTHLIKTRGQQVTLRCSPKSGHDTVSWYQQALGQGPQFIFQYYEEEERQRGNFPDRFSGHQFPNYSSELNVNALLLGDSALYLCASSLGHRSYGYTFGSGTRLTVV.

This chain links TRBV4-2 with TRBJ2-1; TRBD2 agrees at 8 bases. V dropped 0 bases and J dropped 8; count of bases not matched to a gene: 6. CDR1 and CDR2 from the germline V gene are LGHNA and YNFKEQ. The CDR3 loop spans 15 amino acids. The chain's CDR3 is CASSQERLALDEQFF. The CDR3 region has the DNA TGTGCCAGCAGCCAAGAGAGACTAGCGTTGGATGAGCAGTTCTTC.

CDR3 in DNA: TGTGCCTCAGGTAGTCACACTGAAGCTTTCTTT. This sequence encodes CASGSHTEAFF. This chain uses TRBV9 with TRBJ1-1; D call uncertain. The V gene lost 10 bases and the J gene lost 3 bases, with 10 bases spanning the gap. CDR3 length: 11 amino acids. Germline CDR1 reads SGDLS; CDR2 reads YYNGEE.

The chain couples TRBV7-2 to TRBJ2-1; 13 bases are a match to TRBD2. CDR1 and CDR2 from the germline V gene are SGHTA and FQGNSA. The CDR3 extends over 15 amino acids. The V segment lost 5 bases and the J segment 6 bases; nucleotides outside the gene matches: 4. CDR3 in amino acids: CASSLLAGGPNEQFF. For the CDR3, the DNA is TGTGCCAGCAGCCTACTAGCGGGAGGGCCCAATGAGCAGTTCTTC. The full variable domain, its missing parts supplied by reference TRBV7-2 and TRBJ2-1, is GAGVSQSPSNKVTEKGKDVELRCDPISGHTALYWYRQSLGQGLEFLIYFQGNSAPDKSGLPSDRFSAERTGGSVSTLTIQRTQQEDSAVYLCASSLLAGGPNEQFFGPGTRLTVL.

This clone occurred a few times. The chain couples TRBV4-1 to TRBJ1-2; D is perhaps TRBD1 (6 bases). This CDR3 contains 13 residues. In germline, CDR1 is MGHRA, CDR2 YSYEKL. Trimming took 1 base from V and 8 from J, leaving 11 bases between them. The CDR3 sequence is CASSQVGGGGYTF. The CDR3 DNA sequence: TGCGCCAGCAGCCAAGTCGGGGGGGGCGGCTACACCTTC.

This chain connects TRBV7-6 to TRBJ1-5; the match to TRBD1 covers 7 bases. Germline V gene data show CDR1 as SGHVS and CDR2 as FNYEAQ. The V and J ends lost 1 base and 4 bases, in that order; junction bases with no gene match: 4. The CDR3 has 15 amino acids. DNA for the CDR3: TGTGCCAGCAGCTTAGTAGCAGGGGGAAATCAGCCCCAGCATTTT. It encodes CASSLVAGGNQPQHF.

J is TRBJ2-7 and V is TRBV11-3; 12 bases fit TRBD2. Trimming cost V 4 bases and J 0 bases; bases outside gene matches: 10. The CDR3 loop spans 18 amino acids. In germline, CDR1 is SGHNT, CDR2 YENEEA. CDR3 residues: CASSSELRLAGDSYEQYF. CDR3 bases: TGTGCCAGCAGCTCAGAACTCCGACTAGCGGGAGACTCCTACGAGCAGTACTTC.

The chain couples TRBV24-1 to TRBJ2-3; 11 bases align to TRBD1. V was pared by 1 base and J by 0 bases, with 11 bases of the junction left unmatched. The CDR3 covers 20 residues. The germline V gene encodes CDR1 KGHDR and CDR2 SFDVKD. The CDR3 sequence is CATSDFLGTGGSTSTDTQYF. CDR3 bases: TGTGCCACCAGTGATTTTCTCGGGACAGGGGGATCCACGAGCACAGATACGCAGTATTTT.

Only one count was recorded for this clone. The chain links TRBV24-1 to TRBJ1-5, with D hard to call. The V end lost 1 base, the J end lost 1 base, and 4 bases lay between the germline ends. Germline-derived CDR1 and CDR2 are KGHDR and SFDVKD. The CDR3 runs to 14 residues. CDR3 amino acids: CATSDLSSNQPQHF. DNA for the CDR3: TGTGCCACCAGTGATTTATCGAGCAATCAGCCCCAGCATTTT.

The chain is built from TRBV19 and TRBJ1-5; a possible D gene is TRBD1 (6 bases). The V and J ends lost 3 bases and 3 bases respectively, with 15 bases between them. Germline V gene lookup returns CDR1 LNHDA and CDR2 SQIVND (reference sequence). The CDR3 is 16 amino acids. The CDR3: CASSIFYRATNQPQHF. CDR3 in DNA: TGTGCCAGTAGTATTTTTTACAGGGCCACCAATCAGCCCCAGCATTTT.

This chain connects TRBV10-3 to TRBJ2-1, with TRBD1 matching over 9 bases. The CDR3 covers 17 residues. V lost 3 bases, J lost 7 bases, and 13 bases stayed unmatched. Germline V gene lookup returns CDR1 ENHRY and CDR2 SYGVKD. The CDR3 coding sequence is TGTGCCATCAGTGAACTGACAGGGGGAGGAATCGTTAATGAGCAGTTCTTC. This codes for CAISELTGGGIVNEQFF.